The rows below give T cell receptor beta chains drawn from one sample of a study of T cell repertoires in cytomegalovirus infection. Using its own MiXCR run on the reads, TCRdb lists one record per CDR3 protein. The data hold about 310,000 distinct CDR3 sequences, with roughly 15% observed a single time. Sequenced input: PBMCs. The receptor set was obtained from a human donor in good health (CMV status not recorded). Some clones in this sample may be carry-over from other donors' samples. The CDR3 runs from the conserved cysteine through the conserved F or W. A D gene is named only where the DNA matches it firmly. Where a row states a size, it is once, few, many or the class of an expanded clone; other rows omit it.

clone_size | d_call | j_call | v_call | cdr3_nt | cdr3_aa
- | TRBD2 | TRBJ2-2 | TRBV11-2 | TGTGCCAGCAGTCGACTAGCGGGGGGCGGGGAGCTGTTTTTT | CASSRLAGGGELFF
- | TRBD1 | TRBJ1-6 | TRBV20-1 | TGCAGTGCTCGTTTCAGGGGGCCCAATTGGGATTCACCCCTCCACTTT | CSARFRGPNWDSPLHF
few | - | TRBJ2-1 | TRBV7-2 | TGTGCCAGCAGCCCCTCGTGGGGCGACAATGAGCAGTTCTTC | CASSPSWGDNEQFF
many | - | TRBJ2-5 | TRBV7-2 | TGTGCCAGCAGCTTAGGAGGGGGAAAAGAGACCCAGTACTTC | CASSLGGGKETQYF
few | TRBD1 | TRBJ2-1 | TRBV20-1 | TGCAGTGCCGTAGACAGGGGGCGAATCTATGAGCAGTTCTTC | CSAVDRGRIYEQFF
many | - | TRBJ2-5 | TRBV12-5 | TGTGCTAGTGGTTTGGACGGCGTACATATGGAACAAGAGACCCAGTACTTC | CASGLDGVHMEQETQYF
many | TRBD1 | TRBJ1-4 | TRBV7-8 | TGTGCCAGCAGCTTAAAAAGGACAGGGGCCGGGGTAAAACTGTTTTTT | CASSLKRTGAGVKLFF
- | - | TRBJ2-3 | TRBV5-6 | TGTGCCAGCAGCTTATACAGATTAATCACAGATACGCAGTATTTT | CASSLYRLITDTQYF
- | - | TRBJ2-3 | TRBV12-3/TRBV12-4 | TGTGCCAGCAGTTCCGGACTAAGCGGGGATACGCAGTATTTT | CASSSGLSGDTQYF
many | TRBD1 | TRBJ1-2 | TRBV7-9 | TGTGCCAGCAGCCTTTTCTCGACAGGGGCGCTGGGCTACACCTTC | CASSLFSTGALGYTF
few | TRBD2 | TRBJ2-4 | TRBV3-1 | TGTGCCAGCAGCCAAGAGTTCGGGGGGAGTTGGGCCAAAAACATTCAGTACTTC | CASSQEFGGSWAKNIQYF
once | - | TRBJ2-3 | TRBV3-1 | TGTGCCAGCAGCCAAGACGTATACACAGATACGCAGTATTTT | CASSQDVYTDTQYF
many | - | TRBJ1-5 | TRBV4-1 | TGCGCCAGCAGCCAGATCCAGGGGCAACGGCCCCAGCATTTT | CASSQIQGQRPQHF
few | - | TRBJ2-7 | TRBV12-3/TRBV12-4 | TGTGCCAGCAGTTTATGGGTTTCCGAGCAGTACTTC | CASSLWVSEQYF
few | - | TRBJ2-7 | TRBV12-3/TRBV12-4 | TGTGCCAGCAGTCAGTCGGGGGTCGGCTACGAGCAGTACTTC | CASSQSGVGYEQYF
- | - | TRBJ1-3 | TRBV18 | TGTGCCAGCTCACCACAGACAGTCTCTGGAAACACCATATATTTT | CASSPQTVSGNTIYF
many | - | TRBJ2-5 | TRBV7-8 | TGTGCCAGCAGCTTAAGGGCCTACGGCTGGGAAGAGACCCAGTACTTC | CASSLRAYGWEETQYF
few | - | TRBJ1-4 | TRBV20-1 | TGCAGTGCTACCGGTGGGGGAACTAATGAAAAACTGTTTTTT | CSATGGGTNEKLFF
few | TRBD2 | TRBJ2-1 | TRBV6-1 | TGTGCCAGCAGCCCCGGGGGGTTCTCCTACAATGAGCAGTTCTTC | CASSPGGFSYNEQFF
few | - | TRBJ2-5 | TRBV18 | TGTGCCAGCTCACCTCAGGGTCAGGAAGAGACCCAGTACTTC | CASSPQGQEETQYF
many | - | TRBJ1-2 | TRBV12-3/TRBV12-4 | TGTGCCAGCAGTTCCCAGCAGGCTCTCAGCTATGGCTACACCTTC | CASSSQQALSYGYTF
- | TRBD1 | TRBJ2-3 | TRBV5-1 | TGCGCCAGCAGCTTGGGACAGGGGGCCAGTGCAGATACGCAGTATTTT | CASSLGQGASADTQYF
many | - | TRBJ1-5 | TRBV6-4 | TGTGCCAGCAGTGTCAGTTTTAACCTAGTCAATCAGCCCCAGCATTTT | CASSVSFNLVNQPQHF
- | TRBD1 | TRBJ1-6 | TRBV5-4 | TGTGCCAGCAGCAGAAAGAGGGACAGCGGATTAAGGGGGTATAATTCACCCCTCCACTTT | CASSRKRDSGLRGYNSPLHF
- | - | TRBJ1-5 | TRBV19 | TGTGCCAGTAGTATTTTAGGGTTGGCAGGGGCGTTCCAGCCCCAGCATTTT | CASSILGLAGAFQPQHF
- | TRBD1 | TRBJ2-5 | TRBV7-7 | TGTGCTAGCAGCCGTGGACAGGGGCAGACCCAGTACTTC | CASSRGQGQTQYF
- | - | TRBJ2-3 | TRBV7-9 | TGTGCCAGCAGCCCTACAACTAGTAAACTTACAGATACGCAGTATTTT | CASSPTTSKLTDTQYF
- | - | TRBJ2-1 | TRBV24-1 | TGTGCCACCAGTGAACCGGGATTAGGGTACAATGAGCAGTTCTTC | CATSEPGLGYNEQFF
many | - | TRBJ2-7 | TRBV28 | TGTGCCAGCGCATCTTCCGCTTGGGACGGAATCTACGAGCAGTACTTC | CASASSAWDGIYEQYF
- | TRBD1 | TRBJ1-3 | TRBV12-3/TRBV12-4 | TGTGCCAGCAGCCCCCAAGGACAGGCGGTCTCTGGAAACACCATATATTTT | CASSPQGQAVSGNTIYF
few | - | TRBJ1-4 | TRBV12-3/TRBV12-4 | TGTGCCAGCAGGCTGGGCGTTAATGAAAAACTGTTTTTT | CASRLGVNEKLFF
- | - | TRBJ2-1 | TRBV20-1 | TGCAGTGCTCCACGGGGTCAGCAGTTCTTC | CSAPRGQQFF
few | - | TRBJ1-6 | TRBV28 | TGTGCCACCGCGGGAGGGGAGAATTCACCCCTCCACTTT | CATAGGENSPLHF
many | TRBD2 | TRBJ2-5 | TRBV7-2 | TGTGCCAGCAGCTTAGGGCGGGGGGGCCAAGAGACCCAGTACTTC | CASSLGRGGQETQYF
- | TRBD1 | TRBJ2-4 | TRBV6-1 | TGTGCCAGCAGCCCCACTGACCTCAGGGACAGCAAAAACATTCAGTACTTC | CASSPTDLRDSKNIQYF
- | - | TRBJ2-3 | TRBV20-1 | TGCAGTGCTAGAGATGCAGGGAGCACAGATACGCAGTATTTT | CSARDAGSTDTQYF
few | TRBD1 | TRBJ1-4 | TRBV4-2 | TGTGCCAGCAGCCAAGATGGGGACAGAACTAATGAAAAACTGTTTTTT | CASSQDGDRTNEKLFF
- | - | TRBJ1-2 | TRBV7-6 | TGTGCCAGCAGCTTAGGGTCCACCTACTATGGCTACACCTTC | CASSLGSTYYGYTF
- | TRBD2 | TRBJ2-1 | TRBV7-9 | TGTGCCAGCAGCTCCCAAGCGGGACTAGCGGAACACAATGAGCAGTTCTTC | CASSSQAGLAEHNEQFF
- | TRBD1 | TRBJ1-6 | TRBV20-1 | TGCAGTGCTAGAGGAGGGACAGGGTATTCACCCCTCCACTTT | CSARGGTGYSPLHF
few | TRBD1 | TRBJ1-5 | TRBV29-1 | TGCAGCGTCACCTCCGACAGACAGGGCCCCCAGCATTTT | CSVTSDRQGPQHF
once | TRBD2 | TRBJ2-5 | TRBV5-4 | TGTGCCAGCTCCGGGACTAGCGGGTCACTACCCGAGACCCAGTACTTC | CASSGTSGSLPETQYF
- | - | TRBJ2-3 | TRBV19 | TGTGCCAGTAGTAGGGGCTACACAGATACGCAGTATTTT | CASSRGYTDTQYF
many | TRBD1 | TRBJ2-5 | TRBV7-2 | TGTGCCAGCAGCTTAGGATCCCCAGGACAGGGAGGGACCCAGTACTTC | CASSLGSPGQGGTQYF
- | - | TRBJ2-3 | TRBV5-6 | TGTGCCAGCAGCTTAAACGGGGCTCTCGCAGATACGCAGTATTTT | CASSLNGALADTQYF
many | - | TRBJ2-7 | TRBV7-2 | TGTGCCAGCACCCGGGTGGGGGCTTACGAGCAGTACTTC | CASTRVGAYEQYF
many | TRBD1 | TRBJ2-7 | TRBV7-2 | TGTGCCAGCAGCCACGGTCCGGGACAGGGGTACGAGCAGTACTTC | CASSHGPGQGYEQYF
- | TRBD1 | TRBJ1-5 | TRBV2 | TGTGCCAGCATGGGGGACCGACAGGGCCCTCGGGGTCAGCCCCAGCATTTT | CASMGDRQGPRGQPQHF
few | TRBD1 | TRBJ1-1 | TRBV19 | TGTGCCAGTAGACCACCGGGACAGGGGATCGATCTGAACACTGAAGCTTTCTTT | CASRPPGQGIDLNTEAFF